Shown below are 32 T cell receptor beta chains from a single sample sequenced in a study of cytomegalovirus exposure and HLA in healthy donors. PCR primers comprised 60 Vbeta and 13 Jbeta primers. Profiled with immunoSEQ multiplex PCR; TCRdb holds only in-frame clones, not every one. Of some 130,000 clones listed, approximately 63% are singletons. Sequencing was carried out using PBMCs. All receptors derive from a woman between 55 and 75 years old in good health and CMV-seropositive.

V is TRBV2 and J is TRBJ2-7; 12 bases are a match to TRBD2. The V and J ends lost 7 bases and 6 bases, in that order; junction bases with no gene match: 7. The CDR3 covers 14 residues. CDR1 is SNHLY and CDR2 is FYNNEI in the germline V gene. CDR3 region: CASTLGLAGIEQYF. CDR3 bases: TGTGCCAGCACCCTCGGACTAGCGGGAATCGAGCAGTACTTC.

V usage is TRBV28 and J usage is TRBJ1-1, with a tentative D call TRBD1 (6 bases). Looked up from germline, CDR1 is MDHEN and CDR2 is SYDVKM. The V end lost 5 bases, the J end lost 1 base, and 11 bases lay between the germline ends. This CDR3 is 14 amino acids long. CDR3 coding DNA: TGTGCCAGCAGTACAGGGTTCAGGAACACTGAAGCTTTCTTT. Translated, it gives CASSTGFRNTEAFF.

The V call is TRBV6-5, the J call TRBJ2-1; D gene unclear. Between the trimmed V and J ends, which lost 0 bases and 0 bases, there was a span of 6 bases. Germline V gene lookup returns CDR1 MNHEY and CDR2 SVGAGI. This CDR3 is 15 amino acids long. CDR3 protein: CASSYSPNSYNEQFF. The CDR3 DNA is TGTGCCAGCAGTTACTCCCCAAACTCCTACAATGAGCAGTTCTTC.

CDR3: CASRETSYEQYF. The CDR3 nucleotides are TGTGCCAGCAGGGAGACCTCCTACGAGCAGTACTTC. The V call is TRBV2, the J call TRBJ2-7; D not resolved. The CDR3 has 12 amino acids. V lost 6 bases and J lost 0, with 6 bases in between. The germline gives CDR1 SNHLY, CDR2 FYNNEI.

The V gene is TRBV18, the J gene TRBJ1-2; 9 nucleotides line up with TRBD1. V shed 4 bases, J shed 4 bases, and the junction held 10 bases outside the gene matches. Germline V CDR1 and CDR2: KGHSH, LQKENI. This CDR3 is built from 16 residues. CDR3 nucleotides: TGTGCCAGCTCACAGAATACAGGGGGCCAGGGCTATGGCTACACCTTC. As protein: CASSQNTGGQGYGYTF.

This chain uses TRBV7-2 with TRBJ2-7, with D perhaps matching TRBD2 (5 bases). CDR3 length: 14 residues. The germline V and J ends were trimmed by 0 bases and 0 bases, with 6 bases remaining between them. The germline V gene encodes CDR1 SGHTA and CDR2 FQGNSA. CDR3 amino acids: CASSLAGSSYEQYF. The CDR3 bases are TGTGCCAGCAGCTTAGCGGGGAGCTCCTACGAGCAGTACTTC.

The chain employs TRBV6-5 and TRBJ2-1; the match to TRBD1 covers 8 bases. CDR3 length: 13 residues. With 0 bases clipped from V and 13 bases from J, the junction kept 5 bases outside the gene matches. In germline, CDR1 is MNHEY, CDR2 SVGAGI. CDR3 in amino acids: CASSYSTGTGQFF. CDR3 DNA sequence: TGTGCCAGCAGTTACTCGACCGGGACAGGTCAGTTCTTC.

CDR3 sequence (DNA): TGTGCCAGCCAAGGGGGAGTAAATCAGCCCCAGCATTTT. It is translated as CASQGGVNQPQHF. This sequence joins TRBV2 and TRBJ1-5, with a weak D call TRBD1 (6 bases). Germline V gene data show CDR1 as SNHLY and CDR2 as FYNNEI. V was shortened by 8 bases and J by 4 bases, with 12 bases between the two germline ends. This CDR3 has 13 residues.

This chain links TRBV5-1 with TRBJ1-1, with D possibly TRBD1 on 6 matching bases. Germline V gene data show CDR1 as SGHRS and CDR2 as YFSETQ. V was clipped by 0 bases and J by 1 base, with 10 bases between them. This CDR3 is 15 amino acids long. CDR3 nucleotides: TGCGCCAGCAGCTTGGAGGGACACGGGAACACTGAAGCTTTCTTT. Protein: CASSLEGHGNTEAFF.

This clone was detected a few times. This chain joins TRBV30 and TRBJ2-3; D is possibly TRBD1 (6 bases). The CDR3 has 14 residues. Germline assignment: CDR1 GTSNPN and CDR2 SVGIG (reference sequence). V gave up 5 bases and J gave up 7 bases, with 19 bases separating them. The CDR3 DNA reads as TGTGCCTGGTTGGGGGATACAGGGAGTCATACGCAGTATTTT. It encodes CAWLGDTGSHTQYF.

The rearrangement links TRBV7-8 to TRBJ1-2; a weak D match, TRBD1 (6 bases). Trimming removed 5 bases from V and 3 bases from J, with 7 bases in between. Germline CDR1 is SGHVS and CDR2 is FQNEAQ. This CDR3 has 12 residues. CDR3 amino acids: CASSPGDYGYTF. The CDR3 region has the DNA TGTGCCAGCAGCCCAGGGGACTATGGCTACACCTTC.

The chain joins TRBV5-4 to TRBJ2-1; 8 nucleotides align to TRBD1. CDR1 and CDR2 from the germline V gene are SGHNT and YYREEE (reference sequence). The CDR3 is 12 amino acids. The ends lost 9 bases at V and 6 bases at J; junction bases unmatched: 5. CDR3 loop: CAIKTGVNEQFF. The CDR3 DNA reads TGTGCCATCAAGACAGGGGTCAATGAGCAGTTCTTC. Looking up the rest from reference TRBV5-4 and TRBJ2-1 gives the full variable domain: ETGVTQSPTHLIKTRGQQVTLRCSSQSGHNTVSWYQQALGQGPQFIFQYYREEENGRGNFPPRFSGLQFPNYSSELNVNALELDDSALYLCAIKTGVNEQFFGPGTRLTVL.

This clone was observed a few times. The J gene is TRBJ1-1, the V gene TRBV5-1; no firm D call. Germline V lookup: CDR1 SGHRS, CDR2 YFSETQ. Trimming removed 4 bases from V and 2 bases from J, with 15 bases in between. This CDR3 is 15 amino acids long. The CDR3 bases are TGCGCCAGCAGCCGGGATCTTGCCGTTAACACTGAAGCTTTCTTT. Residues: CASSRDLAVNTEAFF.

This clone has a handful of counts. CDR3 protein: CASRGQREAFF. Written as DNA, the CDR3 is TGTGCCAGCAGAGGACAGCGTGAAGCTTTCTTT. This chain links TRBV13 with TRBJ1-1; D is possibly TRBD1 (6 bases). Looked up from germline, CDR1 is PRHDT and CDR2 is FYEKMQ (reference sequence). Trimming took 6 bases from V and 7 from J, leaving 9 bases between them. This CDR3 comprises 11 residues.

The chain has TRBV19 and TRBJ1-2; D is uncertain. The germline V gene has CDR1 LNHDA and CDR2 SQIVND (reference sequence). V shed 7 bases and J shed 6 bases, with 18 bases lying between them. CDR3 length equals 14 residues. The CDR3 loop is CASTYSSNSHGYTF. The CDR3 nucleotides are TGTGCCAGTACCTATTCGAGTAACAGTCATGGCTACACCTTC.

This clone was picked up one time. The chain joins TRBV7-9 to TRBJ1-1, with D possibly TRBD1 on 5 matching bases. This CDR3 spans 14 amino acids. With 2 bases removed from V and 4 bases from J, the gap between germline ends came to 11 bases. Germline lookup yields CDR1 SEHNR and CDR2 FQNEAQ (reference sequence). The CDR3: CASSLSRVGTEAFF. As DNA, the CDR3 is TGTGCCAGCAGCTTAAGCAGGGTTGGCACTGAAGCTTTCTTT.

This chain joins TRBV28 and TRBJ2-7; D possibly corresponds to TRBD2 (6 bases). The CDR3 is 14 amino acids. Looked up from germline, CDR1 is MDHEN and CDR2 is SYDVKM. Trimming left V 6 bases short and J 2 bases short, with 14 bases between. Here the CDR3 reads CASRRDGRTYEQYF. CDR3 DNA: TGTGCCAGCAGAAGGGATGGGAGGACCTACGAGCAGTACTTC.

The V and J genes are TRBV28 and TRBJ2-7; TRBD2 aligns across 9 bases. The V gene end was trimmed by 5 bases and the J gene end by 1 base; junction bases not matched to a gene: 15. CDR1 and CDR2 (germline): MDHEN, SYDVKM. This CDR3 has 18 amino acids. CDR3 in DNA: TGTGCCAGCAGTGGGACCACTTGGAGGCGGGAGGGATCCTACGAGCAGTACTTC. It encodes CASSGTTWRREGSYEQYF.

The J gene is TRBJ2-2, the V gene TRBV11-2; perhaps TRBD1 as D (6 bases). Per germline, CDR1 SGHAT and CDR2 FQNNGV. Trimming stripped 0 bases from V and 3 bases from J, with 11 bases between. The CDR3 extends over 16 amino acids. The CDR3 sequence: CASSLEGGKDTGELFF. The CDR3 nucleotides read TGTGCCAGCAGCTTAGAAGGGGGAAAAGACACCGGGGAGCTGTTTTTT. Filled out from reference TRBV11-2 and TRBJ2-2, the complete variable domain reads EAGVAQSPRYKIIEKRQSVAFWCNPISGHATLYWYQQILGQGPKLLIQFQNNGVVDDSQLPKDRFSAERLKGVDSTLKIQPAKLEDSAVYLCASSLEGGKDTGELFFGEGSRLTVL.

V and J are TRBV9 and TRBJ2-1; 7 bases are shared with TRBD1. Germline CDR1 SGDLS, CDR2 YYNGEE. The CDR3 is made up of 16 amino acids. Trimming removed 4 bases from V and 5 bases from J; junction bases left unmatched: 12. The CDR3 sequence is CASSLLGGPTNNEQFF. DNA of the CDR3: TGTGCCAGCAGCCTATTAGGGGGCCCCACTAACAATGAGCAGTTCTTC.

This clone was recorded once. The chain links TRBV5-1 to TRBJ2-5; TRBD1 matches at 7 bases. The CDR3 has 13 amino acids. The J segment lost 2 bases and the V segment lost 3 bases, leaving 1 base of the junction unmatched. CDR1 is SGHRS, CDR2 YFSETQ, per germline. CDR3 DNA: TGCGCCAGCAGCTCGGGACAGCAAGAGACCCAGTACTTC. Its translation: CASSSGQQETQYF.

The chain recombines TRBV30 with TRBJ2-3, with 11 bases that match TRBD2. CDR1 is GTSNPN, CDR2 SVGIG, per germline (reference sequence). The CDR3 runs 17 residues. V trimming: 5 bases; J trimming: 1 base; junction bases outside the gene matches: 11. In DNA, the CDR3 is TGTGCCTGGGGACTAGCGGGCATACCGAGGGGCACAGATACGCAGTATTTT. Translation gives CAWGLAGIPRGTDTQYF. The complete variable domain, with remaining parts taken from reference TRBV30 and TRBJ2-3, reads SQTIHQWPATLVQPVGSPLSLECTVEGTSNPNLYWYRQAAGRGLQLLFYSVGIGQISSEVPQNLSASRPQDRQFILSSKKLLLSDSGFYLCAWGLAGIPRGTDTQYFGPGTRLTVL.

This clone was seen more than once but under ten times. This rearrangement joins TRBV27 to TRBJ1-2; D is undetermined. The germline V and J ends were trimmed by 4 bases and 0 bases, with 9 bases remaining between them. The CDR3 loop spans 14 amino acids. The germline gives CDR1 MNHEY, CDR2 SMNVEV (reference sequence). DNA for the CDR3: TGTGCCAGCAGTTCCGCGGGATCTAACTATGGCTACACCTTC. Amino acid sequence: CASSSAGSNYGYTF.

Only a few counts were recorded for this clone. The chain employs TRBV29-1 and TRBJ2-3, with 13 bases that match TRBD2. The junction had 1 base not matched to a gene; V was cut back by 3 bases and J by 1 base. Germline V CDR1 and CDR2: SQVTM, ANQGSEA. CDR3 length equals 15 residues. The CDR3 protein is CSVDGTSGGTDTQYF. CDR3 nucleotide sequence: TGCAGCGTTGATGGGACTAGCGGGGGCACAGATACGCAGTATTTT.

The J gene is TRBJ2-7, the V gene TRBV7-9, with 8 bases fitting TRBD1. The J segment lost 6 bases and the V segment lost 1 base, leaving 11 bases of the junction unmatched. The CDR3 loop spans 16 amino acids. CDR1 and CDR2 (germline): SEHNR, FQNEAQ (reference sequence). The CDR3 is CASSLEAGQGSTEQYF. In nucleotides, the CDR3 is TGTGCCAGCAGCTTAGAAGCCGGACAGGGATCCACCGAGCAGTACTTC.

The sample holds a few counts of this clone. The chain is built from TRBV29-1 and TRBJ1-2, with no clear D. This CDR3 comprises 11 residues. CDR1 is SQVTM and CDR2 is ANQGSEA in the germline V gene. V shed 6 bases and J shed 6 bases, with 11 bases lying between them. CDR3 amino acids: CSVGPGDGYTF. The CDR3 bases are TGCAGCGTCGGACCGGGAGATGGCTACACCTTC.

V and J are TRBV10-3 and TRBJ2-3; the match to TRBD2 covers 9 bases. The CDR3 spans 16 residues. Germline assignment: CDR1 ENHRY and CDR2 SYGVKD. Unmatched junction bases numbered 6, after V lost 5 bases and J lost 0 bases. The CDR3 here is CAISPGTSTSTDTQYF. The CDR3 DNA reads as TGTGCCATCAGTCCCGGGACTAGCACTAGCACAGATACGCAGTATTTT.

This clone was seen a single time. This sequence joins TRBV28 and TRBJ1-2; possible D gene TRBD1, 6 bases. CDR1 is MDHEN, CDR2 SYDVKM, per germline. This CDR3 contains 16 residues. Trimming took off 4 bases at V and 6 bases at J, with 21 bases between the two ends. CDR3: CASSSLEGEGIHGYTF. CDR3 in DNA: TGTGCCAGCAGTTCTCTTGAGGGGGAGGGAATTCATGGCTACACCTTC.

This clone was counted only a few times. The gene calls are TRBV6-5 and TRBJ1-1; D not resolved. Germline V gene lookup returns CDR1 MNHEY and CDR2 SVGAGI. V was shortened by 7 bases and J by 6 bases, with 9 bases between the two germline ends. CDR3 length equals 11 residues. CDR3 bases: TGTGCCAGCAACAGTAACGCTGAAGCTTTCTTT. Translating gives CASNSNAEAFF.

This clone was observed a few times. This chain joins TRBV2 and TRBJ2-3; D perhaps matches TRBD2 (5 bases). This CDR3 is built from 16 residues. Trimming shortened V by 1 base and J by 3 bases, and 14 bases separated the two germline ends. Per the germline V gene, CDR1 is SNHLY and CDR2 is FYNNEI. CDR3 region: CASSEESLAVTDTQYF. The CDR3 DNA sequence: TGTGCCAGCAGTGAAGAGAGTCTAGCCGTAACAGATACGCAGTATTTT.

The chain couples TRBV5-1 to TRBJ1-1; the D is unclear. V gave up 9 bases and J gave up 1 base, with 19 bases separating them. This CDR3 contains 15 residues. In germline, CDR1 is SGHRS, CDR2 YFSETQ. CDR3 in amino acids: CATSAWVEANTEAFF. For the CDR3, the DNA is TGCGCCACCTCAGCTTGGGTGGAGGCGAACACTGAAGCTTTCTTT.

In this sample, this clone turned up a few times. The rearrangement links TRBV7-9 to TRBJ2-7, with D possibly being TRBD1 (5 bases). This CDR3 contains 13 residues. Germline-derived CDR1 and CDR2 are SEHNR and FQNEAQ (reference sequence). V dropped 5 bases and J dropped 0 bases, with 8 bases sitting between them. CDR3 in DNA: TGTGCCAGCAGCCTTGACAGCTCCTACGAGCAGTACTTC. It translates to CASSLDSSYEQYF.